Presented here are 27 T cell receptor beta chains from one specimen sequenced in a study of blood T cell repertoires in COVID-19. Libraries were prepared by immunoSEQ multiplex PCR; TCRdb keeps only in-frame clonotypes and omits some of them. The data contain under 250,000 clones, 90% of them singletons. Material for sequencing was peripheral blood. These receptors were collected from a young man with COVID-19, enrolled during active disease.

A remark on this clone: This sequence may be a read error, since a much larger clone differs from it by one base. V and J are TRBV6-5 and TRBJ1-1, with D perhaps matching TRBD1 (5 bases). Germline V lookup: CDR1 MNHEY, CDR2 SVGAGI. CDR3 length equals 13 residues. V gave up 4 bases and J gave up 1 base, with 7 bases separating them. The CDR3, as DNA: TGTGCCAGCAGTTCCCAGGGGAACACTGAAGCTTTCTTT. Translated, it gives CASSSQGNTEAFF.

The CDR3 reads CAIRTGTGETYEQYF. The CDR3 nucleotides are TGTGCCATCAGGACCGGGACAGGGGAAACCTACGAGCAGTACTTC. The chain employs TRBV10-3 and TRBJ2-7, with 10 bases identical to TRBD1. The germline gives CDR1 ENHRY, CDR2 SYGVKD. This CDR3 region has 15 residues. The V segment lost 6 bases and the J segment 2 bases; nucleotides outside the gene matches: 7.

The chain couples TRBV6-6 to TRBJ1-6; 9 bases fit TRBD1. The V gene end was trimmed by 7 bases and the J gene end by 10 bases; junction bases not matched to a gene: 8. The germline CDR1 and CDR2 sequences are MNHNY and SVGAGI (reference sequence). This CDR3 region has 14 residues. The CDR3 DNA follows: TGTGCCAGCATCCCCGGGACAGGGTACTCACCCCTCCACTTT. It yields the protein CASIPGTGYSPLHF.

DNA for the CDR3: TGTGCCAGCAGTTACTCTATGCCGCAGGGTACCGACGAGCAGTACTTC. The encoded protein is CASSYSMPQGTDEQYF. The chain recombines TRBV6-2 or TRBV6-3 with TRBJ2-7, with D maybe TRBD1 (5 bases). CDR1 and CDR2 (germline): MNHEY, SVGEGT. This CDR3 has 16 residues. V shed 0 bases and J shed 5 bases, with 17 bases lying between them.

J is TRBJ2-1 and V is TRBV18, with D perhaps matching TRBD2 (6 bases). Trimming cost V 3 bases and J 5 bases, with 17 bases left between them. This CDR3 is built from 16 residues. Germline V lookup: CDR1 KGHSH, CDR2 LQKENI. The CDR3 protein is CASSPLGEENNNEQFF. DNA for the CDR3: TGTGCCAGCTCACCTTTAGGGGAGGAAAATAACAATGAGCAGTTCTTC.

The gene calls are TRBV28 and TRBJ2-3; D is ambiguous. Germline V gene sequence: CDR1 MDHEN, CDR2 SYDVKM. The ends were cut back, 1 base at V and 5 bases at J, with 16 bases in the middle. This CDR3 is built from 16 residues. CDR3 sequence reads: CASSLSILTIRDTQYF. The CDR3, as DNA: TGTGCCAGCAGTTTATCTATACTGACAATTAGAGATACGCAGTATTTT.

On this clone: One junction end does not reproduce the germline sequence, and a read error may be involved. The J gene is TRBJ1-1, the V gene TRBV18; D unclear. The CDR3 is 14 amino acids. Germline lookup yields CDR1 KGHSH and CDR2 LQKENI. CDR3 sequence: CASSPSPQNTEAFF. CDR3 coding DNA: TGTGCCAGCTCACCTAGTCCACAGAACACCGAAGCTTTCTTT.

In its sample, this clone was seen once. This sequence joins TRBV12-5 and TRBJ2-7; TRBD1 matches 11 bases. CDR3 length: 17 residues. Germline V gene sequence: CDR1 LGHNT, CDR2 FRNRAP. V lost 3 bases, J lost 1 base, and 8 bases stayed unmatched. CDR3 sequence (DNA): TGTGCTAGTGGTTTATCCTGGGGACAGGGGGTATCCTACGAGCAGTACTTC. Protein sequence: CASGLSWGQGVSYEQYF.

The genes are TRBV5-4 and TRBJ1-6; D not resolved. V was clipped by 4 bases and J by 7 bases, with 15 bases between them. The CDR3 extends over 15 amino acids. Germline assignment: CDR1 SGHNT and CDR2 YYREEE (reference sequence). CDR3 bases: TGTGCCAGCAGCCTGGGCCCCGGCGGGAATTCACCCCTCCACTTT. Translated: CASSLGPGGNSPLHF.

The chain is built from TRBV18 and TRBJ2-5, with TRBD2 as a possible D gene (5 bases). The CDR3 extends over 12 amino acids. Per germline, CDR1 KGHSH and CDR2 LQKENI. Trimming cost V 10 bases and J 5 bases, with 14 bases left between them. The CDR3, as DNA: TGTGCCACCGAGGGCCTCGGGGAGACCCAGTACTTC. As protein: CATEGLGETQYF.

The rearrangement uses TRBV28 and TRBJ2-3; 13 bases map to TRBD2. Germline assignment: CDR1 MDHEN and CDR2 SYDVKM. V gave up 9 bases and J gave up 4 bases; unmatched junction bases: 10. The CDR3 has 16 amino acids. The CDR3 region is CASSMGLAGWADTQYF. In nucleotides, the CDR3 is TGTGCCAGTTCTATGGGACTAGCGGGATGGGCAGATACGCAGTATTTT.

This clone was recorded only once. Here the CDR3 reads CASSLLEGNQPQHF. Written as DNA, the CDR3 is TGTGCCAGCAGTTTATTGGAGGGCAATCAGCCCCAGCATTTT. J is TRBJ1-5 and V is TRBV27; D remains unclear. The CDR3 spans 14 residues. Germline V gives CDR1 MNHEY, CDR2 SMNVEV (reference sequence). V lost 1 base to trimming and J lost 2 bases, with 6 bases between them.

CDR3 amino acids: CASSHGLAGRGGTDTQYF. The CDR3 DNA follows: TGTGCCAGCAGCCACGGACTAGCGGGGAGGGGGGGCACAGATACGCAGTATTTT. The chain has TRBV7-2 and TRBJ2-3; 12 bases are shared with TRBD2. Trimming at V came to 5 bases and at J to 1 base, leaving 10 bases not matched to a gene. The CDR3 runs 18 residues. Germline CDR1 and CDR2: SGHTA and FQGNSA.

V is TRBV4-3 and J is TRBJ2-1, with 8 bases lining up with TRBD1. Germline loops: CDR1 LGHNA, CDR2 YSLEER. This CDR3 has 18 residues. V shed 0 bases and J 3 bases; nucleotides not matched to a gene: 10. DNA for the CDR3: TGCGCCAGCAGCCAAGATTCGAGGGAACAGGGGGGCTACAATGAGCAGTTCTTC. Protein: CASSQDSREQGGYNEQFF.

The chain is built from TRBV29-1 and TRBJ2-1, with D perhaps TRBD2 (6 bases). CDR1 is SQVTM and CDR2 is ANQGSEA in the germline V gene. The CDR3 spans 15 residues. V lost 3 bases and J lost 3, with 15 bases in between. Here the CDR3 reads CSVEWGTWGYNEQFF. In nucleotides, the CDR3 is TGCAGCGTTGAGTGGGGGACTTGGGGCTACAATGAGCAGTTCTTC.

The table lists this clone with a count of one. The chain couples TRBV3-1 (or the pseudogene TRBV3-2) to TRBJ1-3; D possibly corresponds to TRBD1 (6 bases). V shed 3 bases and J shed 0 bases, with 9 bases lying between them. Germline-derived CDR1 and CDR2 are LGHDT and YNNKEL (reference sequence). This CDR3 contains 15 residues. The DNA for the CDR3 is TGTGCCAGCAGCCAGAGGGGGTCCTCTGGAAACACCATATATTTT. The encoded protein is CASSQRGSSGNTIYF.

The CDR3 region has the DNA TGTGCCAGCGCTGGTGGCCTCGCCTATGGCTACACCTTC. The encoded protein is CASAGGLAYGYTF. The V gene is TRBV6-6, the J gene TRBJ1-2; D is undetermined. V lost 8 bases and J lost 4, with 14 bases in between. This CDR3 has 13 residues. Germline CDR1 MNHNY, CDR2 SVGAGI (reference sequence).

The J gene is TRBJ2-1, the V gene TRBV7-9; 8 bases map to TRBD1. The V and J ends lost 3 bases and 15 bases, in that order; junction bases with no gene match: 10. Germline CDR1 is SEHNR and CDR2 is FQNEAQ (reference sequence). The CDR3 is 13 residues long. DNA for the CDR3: TGTGCCAGCAGCTTTTCCAGGACAGGGTATTGGTTCTTC. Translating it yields CASSFSRTGYWFF.

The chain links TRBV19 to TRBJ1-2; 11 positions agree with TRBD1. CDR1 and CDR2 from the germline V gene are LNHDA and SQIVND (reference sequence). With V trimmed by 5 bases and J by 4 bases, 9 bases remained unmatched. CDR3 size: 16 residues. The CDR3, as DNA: TGTGCCAGTAGTGCTACCGTCGGGACAGGGGGCTATGGCTACACCTTC. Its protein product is CASSATVGTGGYGYTF.

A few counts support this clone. The CDR3 nucleotides are TGTGCCAGCAGTTTATGGGATCTAGATAGCGGGAGAAACAACAATGAGCAGTTCTTC. Encoded protein: CASSLWDLDSGRNNNEQFF. The chain carries TRBV28 and TRBJ2-1; 9 bases match TRBD2. In germline, CDR1 is MDHEN, CDR2 SYDVKM. This CDR3 comprises 19 residues. J was trimmed by 5 bases and V by 0 bases; bases with no gene match: 14.

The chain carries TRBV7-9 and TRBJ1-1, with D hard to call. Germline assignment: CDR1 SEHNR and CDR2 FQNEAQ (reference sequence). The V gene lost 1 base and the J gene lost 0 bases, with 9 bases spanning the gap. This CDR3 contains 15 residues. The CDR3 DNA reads TGTGCCAGCAGCTTAGGGGCAGCTATGAACACTGAAGCTTTCTTT. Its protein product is CASSLGAAMNTEAFF.

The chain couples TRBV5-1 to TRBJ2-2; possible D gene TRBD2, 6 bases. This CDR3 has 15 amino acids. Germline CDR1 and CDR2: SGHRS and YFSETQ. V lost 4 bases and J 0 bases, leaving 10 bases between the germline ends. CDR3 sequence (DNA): TGCGCCAGCAGCCTAAGCGGGTCGAACACCGGGGAGCTGTTTTTT. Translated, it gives CASSLSGSNTGELFF.

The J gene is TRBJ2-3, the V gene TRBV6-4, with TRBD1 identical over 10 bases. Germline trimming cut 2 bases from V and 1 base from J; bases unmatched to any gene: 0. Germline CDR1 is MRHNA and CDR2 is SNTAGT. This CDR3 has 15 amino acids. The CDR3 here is CASSDGTGGTDTQYF. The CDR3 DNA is TGTGCCAGCAGTGACGGGACAGGGGGCACAGATACGCAGTATTTT.

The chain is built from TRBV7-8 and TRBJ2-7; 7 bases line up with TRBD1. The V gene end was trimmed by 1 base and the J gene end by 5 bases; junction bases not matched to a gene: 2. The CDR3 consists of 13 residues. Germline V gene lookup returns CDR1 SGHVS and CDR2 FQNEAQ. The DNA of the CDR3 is TGTGCCAGCAGCTTAGACAGGGGCGACGAGCAGTACTTC. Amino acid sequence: CASSLDRGDEQYF.

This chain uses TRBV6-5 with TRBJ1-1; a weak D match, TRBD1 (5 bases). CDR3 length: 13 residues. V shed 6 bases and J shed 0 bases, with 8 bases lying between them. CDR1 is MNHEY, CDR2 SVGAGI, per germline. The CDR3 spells CASSKQVNTEAFF. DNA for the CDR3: TGTGCCAGCAGCAAACAGGTGAACACTGAAGCTTTCTTT.

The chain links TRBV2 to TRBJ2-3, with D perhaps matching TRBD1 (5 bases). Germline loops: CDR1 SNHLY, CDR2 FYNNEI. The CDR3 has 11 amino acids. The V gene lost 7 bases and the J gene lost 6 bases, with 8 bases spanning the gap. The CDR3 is CASKGWDTQYF. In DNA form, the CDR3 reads TGTGCCAGCAAGGGGTGGGATACGCAGTATTTT.

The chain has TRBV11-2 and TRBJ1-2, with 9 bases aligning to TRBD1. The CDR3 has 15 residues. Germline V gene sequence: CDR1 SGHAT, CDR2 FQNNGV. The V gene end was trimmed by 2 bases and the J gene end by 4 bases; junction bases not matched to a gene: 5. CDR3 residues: CASSLTGTGFYGYTF. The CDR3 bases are TGTGCCAGCAGCTTAACCGGGACAGGGTTCTATGGCTACACCTTC.